The source of this TCR beta chain is a study of T cells after yellow fever vaccination (dated by TCRdb to the late 2010s). About the investigation overall: The SMART-Seq v4 Ultra Low Input RNA kit was used to prepare libraries from fractions with low cell numbers. To follow T-cell clones before and after primary and booster YFV17D yellow fever vaccination, bulk TCR alpha and beta repertoires were sequenced over time. The cohort comprised two healthy male donors, one aged 18 to 30 and one aged 30 to 39 years. Blood was drawn at multiple timepoints before and after primary and secondary immunization, with bulk PBMC replicates and cell subsets isolated.

The treatment or condition tag for this specimen amounts to: live attenuated yellow fever vaccine strain. At each blood-draw timepoint, two biological replicates of bulk PBMCs were collected. A standard Ficoll-Paque protocol was used to isolate PBMCs from peripheral blood. TriZol was used to extract RNA from bulk PBMCs, CD4 and CD8 fractions, and dextramer-positive and dextramer-negative fractions. Synthesis of TCR cDNA relied on 5'RACE template switching, a step that introduced a universal primer site along with unique molecular identifiers. Priming of cDNA synthesis was performed from both the TCR alpha and TCR beta constant segments. Library amplification involved two PCR steps, and the second step added sample barcodes and sequencing adapters. Sequencing of libraries was done on Illumina HiSeq 2500 (2x100 bp) or NovaSeq (2x150 bp). The authors processed their data as follows. MIGEC was used to demultiplex reads and collapse the reads into UMI consensus sequences, and MiXCR was used for V(D)J alignment. Vaccine-responding clonotypes were identified with edgeR using replicate PBMC samples, with FDR below 0.01 and a log2 fold change above 5 up to day 15 being required. Each bulk clonotype received a CD4 or CD8 identity based on whether the sequenced CD4 or CD8 repertoire contained that clonotype at higher abundance. TCRdb's own reprocessing of the public reads used fastp at Q25 and MiXCR and kept productive beta chains. Duplicate CDR3 protein sequences are folded into a single record with the most common DNA and genes. The V and J calls reflect TCRdb's pipeline rather than the authors' work. Within this sample are some 550,000 distinct CDR3 sequences, with roughly a fifth of them counted one time only. Approximately 14% of the sample is in the top ten clones.

As for this clonotype: It has no known antigen specificity. No much larger clonotype is one base removed from it; base qualities were not supplied.

The paper as a whole reports these results and caveats: The study included only two donors, which limits how far the findings can be generalized. After the booster, most clones that had expanded after primary vaccination were detected again (nearly 98% of CD4 and around 88% of CD8), suggesting broad maintenance of memory. Computational filtering was required because FACS-sorted repertoires could contain abundant contaminating clonotypes from the bulk population. A small share of clonotypes occurred in both CD4 and CD8 compartments, likely arising from convergent recombination. The secondary T-cell response was found to be weaker but faster than the primary response, with a peak reached on day 5 rather than on day 15.

This receptor was taken from a man aged 25-40 years who received the YFV17D yellow fever vaccine. This specimen consisted of PBMCs, obtained 15 days after the yellow fever booster vaccination.

The nucleotides are TGTGCCAGCACCCCTAGGGCCCGGGATAGCCAAGAGACCCAGTACTTC. This sequence encodes CASTPRARDSQETQYF. The sequence joins TRBV7-9 to TRBJ2-5, with a tentative D gene TRBD2 over 5 matching bases. Taken from cysteine to phenylalanine, the CDR3 has 16 residues. Here the CDR3 DNA is all that survives: 48 bases in frame from base 1. The germline V gene (reference sequence) provides CDR1 SEHNR and CDR2 FQNEAQ. V sheds 7 bases and J sheds 1 base, leaving 19 bases between their ends.